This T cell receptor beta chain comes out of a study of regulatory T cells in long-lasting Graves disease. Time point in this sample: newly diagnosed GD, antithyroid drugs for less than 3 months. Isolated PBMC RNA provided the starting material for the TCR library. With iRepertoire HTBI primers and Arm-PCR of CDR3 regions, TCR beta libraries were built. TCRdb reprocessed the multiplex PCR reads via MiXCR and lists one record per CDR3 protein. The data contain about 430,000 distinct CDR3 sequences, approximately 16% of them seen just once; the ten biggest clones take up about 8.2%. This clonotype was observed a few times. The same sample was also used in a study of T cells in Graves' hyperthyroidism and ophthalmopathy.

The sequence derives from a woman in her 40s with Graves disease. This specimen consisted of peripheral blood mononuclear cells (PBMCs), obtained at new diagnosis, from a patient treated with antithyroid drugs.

The CDR3, as DNA: TGTGCCATCAGTGAGGCTTACTTAGCGGGAGGGCCAACAGATACGCAGTATTTT. Its translation: CAISEAYLAGGPTDTQYF. The chain links TRBV10-3 to TRBJ2-3; 11 bases agree with TRBD2. The CDR3 consists of 18 residues. The ends lost 2 bases at V and 3 bases at J; junction bases unmatched: 10. Germline CDR1 is ENHRY and CDR2 is SYGVKD.